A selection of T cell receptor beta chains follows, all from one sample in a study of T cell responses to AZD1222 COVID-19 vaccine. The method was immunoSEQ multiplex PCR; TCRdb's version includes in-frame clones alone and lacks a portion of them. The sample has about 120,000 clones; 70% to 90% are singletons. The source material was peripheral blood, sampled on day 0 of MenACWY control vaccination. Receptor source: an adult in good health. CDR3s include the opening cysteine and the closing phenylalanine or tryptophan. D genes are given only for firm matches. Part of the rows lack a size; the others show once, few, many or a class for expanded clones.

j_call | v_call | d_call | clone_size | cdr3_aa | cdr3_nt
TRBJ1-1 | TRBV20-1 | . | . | CSASLSGGRNTEAFF | TGCAGTGCTAGTCTTAGCGGCGGTAGGAACACTGAAGCTTTCTTT
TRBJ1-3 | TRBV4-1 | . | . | CASSQEEDRMSGNTIYF | TGCGCCAGCAGCCAAGAGGAAGACAGGATGTCTGGAAACACCATATATTTT
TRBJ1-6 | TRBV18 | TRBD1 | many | CASSSQGHNSPLHF | TGTGCCAGCTCATCACAGGGGCATAATTCACCCCTCCACTTT
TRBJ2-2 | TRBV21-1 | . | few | CASSKGRAVGELFF | TGTGCCAGCAGCAAAGGGCGGGCGGTCGGGGAGCTGTTTTTT
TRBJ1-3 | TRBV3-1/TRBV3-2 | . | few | CASSHSTESGNTIYF | TGTGCCAGCAGCCATTCGACAGAATCTGGAAACACCATATATTTT
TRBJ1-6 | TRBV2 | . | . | CASSGREVSGSPLHF | TGTGCCAGCTCGGGGCGGGAAGTAAGTGGCTCACCCCTCCACTTT
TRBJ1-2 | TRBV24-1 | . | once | CATSDPRSGYGYTF | TGTGCCACCAGTGATCCCCGGTCTGGGTATGGCTACACCTTC
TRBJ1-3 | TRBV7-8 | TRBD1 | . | CASSLGRQGARNTIYF | TGTGCCAGCAGCTTAGGGAGACAGGGGGCCCGAAACACCATATATTTT
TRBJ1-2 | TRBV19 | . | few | CASSIVQGGYTF | TGTGCCAGTAGTATAGTGCAGGGTGGCTACACCTTC
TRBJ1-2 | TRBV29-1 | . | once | CSVEGTDYGYTF | TGCAGCGTTGAAGGGACAGACTATGGCTACACCTTC
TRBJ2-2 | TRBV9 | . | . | CASSPWAGELFF | TGTGCCAGCAGTCCTTGGGCCGGGGAGCTGTTTTTT
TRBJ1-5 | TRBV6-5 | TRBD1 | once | CASSPSPGGQPQHF | TGTGCCAGCAGTCCATCCCCAGGGGGTCAGCCCCAGCATTTT
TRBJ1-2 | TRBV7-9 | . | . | CASSSTVNYGYTF | TGTGCCAGCAGTTCGACAGTTAACTATGGCTACACCTTC
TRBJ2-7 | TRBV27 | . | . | CASSLFSPRDTAYEQYF | TGTGCCAGCAGTTTATTCTCCCCCCGGGACACCGCCTACGAGCAGTACTTC
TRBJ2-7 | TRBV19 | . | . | CASSIVGATYEQYF | TGTGCCAGTAGTATAGTGGGAGCCACTTACGAGCAGTACTTC
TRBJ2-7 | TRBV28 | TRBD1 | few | CASSHPRTGDEQYF | TGTGCCAGCAGCCATCCAAGGACAGGGGACGAGCAGTACTTC
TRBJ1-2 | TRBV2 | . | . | CASRGQGNYGYTF | TGTGCCAGCAGAGGTCAGGGAAACTATGGCTACACCTTC
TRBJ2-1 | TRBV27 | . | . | CASSPLLGGPYNEQFF | TGTGCCAGCAGTCCCCTCCTTGGGGGGCCCTACAATGAGCAGTTCTTC
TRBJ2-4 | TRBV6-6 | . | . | CASSYSNHLAKNIQYF | TGTGCCAGCAGTTACTCGAATCACTTAGCCAAAAACATTCAGTACTTC
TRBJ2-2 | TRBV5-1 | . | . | CASSLDGTGELFF | TGCGCCAGCAGCTTGGATGGCACCGGGGAGCTGTTTTTT
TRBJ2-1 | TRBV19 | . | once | CASSNQREDHEQFF | TGTGCCAGTAGTAATCAGAGGGAAGATCATGAGCAGTTCTTC
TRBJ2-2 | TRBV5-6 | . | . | CASSQGTNQGLFF | TGTGCCAGCAGCCAAGGGACAAACCAGGGGCTGTTTTTT
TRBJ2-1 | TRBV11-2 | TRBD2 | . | CASSLVIAGGDEQFF | TGTGCCAGCAGCTTAGTTATAGCGGGGGGGGATGAGCAGTTCTTC
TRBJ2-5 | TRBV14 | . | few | CASSQEGGSGTIEKTQYF | TGTGCCAGCAGCCAAGAAGGGGGATCGGGAACCATCGAAAAGACCCAGTACTTC
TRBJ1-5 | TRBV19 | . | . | CASSIEGLSNQPQHF | TGTGCCAGTAGTATCGAGGGGCTTAGCAATCAGCCCCAGCATTTT
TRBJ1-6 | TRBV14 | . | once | CASSLRPGHDSPLHF | TGTGCCAGCAGCCTCCGGCCAGGGCACGATTCACCCCTCCACTTT
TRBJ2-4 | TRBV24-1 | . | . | CATSDRRDMDIQYF | TGTGCCACCAGTGATCGCCGGGACATGGACATTCAGTACTTC
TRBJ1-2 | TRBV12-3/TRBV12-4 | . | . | CASRPRAGEGYTF | TGTGCCAGCAGGCCACGCGCAGGGGAGGGCTACACCTTC
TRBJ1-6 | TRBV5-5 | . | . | CASSWEYRVNSPLHF | TGTGCCAGCAGCTGGGAATACAGGGTGAATTCACCCCTCCACTTT
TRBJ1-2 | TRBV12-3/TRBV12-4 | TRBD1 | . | CASSLWDRGGYTF | TGTGCCAGCAGTTTGTGGGACAGGGGCGGCTACACCTTC
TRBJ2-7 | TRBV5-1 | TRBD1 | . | CASSLNVVGQGYEQYF | TGCGCCAGCAGCTTGAATGTTGTGGGACAGGGCTACGAGCAGTACTTC
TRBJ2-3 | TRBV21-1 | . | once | CASSTRPILLGDSTDTQYF | TGTGCCAGCAGCACCCGACCTATCCTGTTAGGAGACTCCACAGATACGCAGTATTTT
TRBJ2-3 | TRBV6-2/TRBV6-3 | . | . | CASSYSRGDGASTDTQYF | TGTGCCAGCAGTTACAGTAGAGGGGACGGGGCTAGCACAGATACGCAGTATTTT
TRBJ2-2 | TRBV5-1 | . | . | CASSSSYTGELFF | TGCGCCAGCAGCTCATCGTACACCGGGGAGCTGTTTTTT
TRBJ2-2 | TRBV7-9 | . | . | CASSSLITGELFF | TGTGCCAGCAGCTCCCTAATCACCGGGGAGCTGTTTTTT
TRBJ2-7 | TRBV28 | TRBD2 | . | CASSLPSGGGRVEQYF | TGTGCCAGCAGTTTACCTAGCGGGGGGGGCCGGGTCGAGCAGTACTTC
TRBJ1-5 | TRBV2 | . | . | CATKNEPDGQPQHF | TGTGCCACCAAAAACGAACCCGACGGTCAGCCCCAGCATTTT
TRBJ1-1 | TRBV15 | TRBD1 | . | CATSRDPGQGIYTEAFF | TGTGCCACCAGCCGGGATCCGGGACAGGGGATTTACACTGAAGCTTTCTTT
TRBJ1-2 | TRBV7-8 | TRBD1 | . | CASSLDRGLGYTF | TGTGCCAGCAGCTTAGACAGGGGGCTTGGCTACACCTTC
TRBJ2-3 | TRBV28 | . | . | CASMIASRPTDTQYF | TGTGCCAGCATGATCGCCTCCAGACCCACAGATACGCAGTATTTT
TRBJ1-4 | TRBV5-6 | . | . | CASSLAVKGSGEKLFF | TGTGCCAGCAGCTTGGCCGTTAAAGGGTCCGGCGAAAAACTGTTTTTT
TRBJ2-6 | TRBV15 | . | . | CATSRIGRANSGANVLTF | TGTGCCACCAGCAGAATCGGCAGGGCCAACTCTGGGGCCAACGTCCTGACTTTC
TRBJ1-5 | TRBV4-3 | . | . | CASSRILNQPQHF | TGCGCCAGCAGTCGAATTCTAAATCAGCCCCAGCATTTT
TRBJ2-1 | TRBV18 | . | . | CASSPIALGRNEQFF | TGTGCCAGCTCACCTATTGCTCTCGGGCGCAATGAGCAGTTCTTC